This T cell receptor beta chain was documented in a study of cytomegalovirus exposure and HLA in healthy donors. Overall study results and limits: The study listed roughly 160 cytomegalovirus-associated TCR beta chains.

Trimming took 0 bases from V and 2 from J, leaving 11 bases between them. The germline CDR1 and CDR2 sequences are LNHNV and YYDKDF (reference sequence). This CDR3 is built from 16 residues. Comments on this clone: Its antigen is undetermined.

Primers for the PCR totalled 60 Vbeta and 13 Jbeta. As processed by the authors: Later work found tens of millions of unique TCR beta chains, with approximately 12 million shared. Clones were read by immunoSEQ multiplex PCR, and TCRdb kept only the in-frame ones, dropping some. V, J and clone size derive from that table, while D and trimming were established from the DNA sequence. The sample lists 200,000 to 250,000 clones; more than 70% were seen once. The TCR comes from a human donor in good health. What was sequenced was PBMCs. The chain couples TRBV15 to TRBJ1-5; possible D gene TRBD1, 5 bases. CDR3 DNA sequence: TGTGCCACCAGCAGAGAAGTGGGGCTGGGCAATCAGCCCCAGCATTTT. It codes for CATSREVGLGNQPQHF.